This paragraph covers one T cell receptor (beta chain) sequence. CDR1 MNHEY and CDR2 SVGAGI come from the germline V gene. The germline V and J ends were trimmed by 5 bases and 10 bases, with 8 bases remaining between them. The CDR3 runs 11 residues. These data are taken from a study of CD8 T cells in Susac syndrome. The authors reverse transcribed 0.5 to 1 ug RNA with random hexamers. The TCR beta CDR3 was amplified by immunoSEQ multiplex PCR across 54 Vbeta, 13 Jbeta. TCRdb redid the calling of the immunoSEQ multiplex PCR reads with MiXCR, one entry per CDR3 protein. The profile shows approximately 150,000 distinct CDR3 sequences, 95% of them singletons.

The sample consisted of CD4+ T cells from PBMCs. V usage is TRBV6-5 and J usage is TRBJ1-4; D possibly corresponds to TRBD1 (5 bases). This clonotype was sampled from a human donor with multiple sclerosis. The CDR3 DNA follows: TGTGCCAGCAGTATCGGGGGAAAACTGTTTTTT. Translation gives CASSIGGKLFF.